This T cell receptor (beta chain) stems from a study of cytomegalovirus exposure and HLA in healthy donors. General study findings and limits: Presence/absence analyses rested on an assumption that sequencing depth was roughly uniform across donors. Confirmation was obtained in vitro that a few CMV-associated chains are specific for CMV antigens. In a later analysis, the majority of CMV-associated beta chains seemingly showed HLA restriction.

PCR amplification relied on 60 Vbeta primers (plus 13 Jbeta primers). Original processing methods: An analysis performed later counted 60 million to 90 million unique TCR beta chains (around 11 million of them shared). Method: immunoSEQ multiplex PCR; TCRdb's copy keeps in-frame clones and lacks some. V and J calls and clone size are as listed in that table; D and trimming were resolved from the DNA. The sample has about 100,000 clones, over 65% seen once. The sample holds a few counts of this clone. No antigen is known for it. This CDR3 comprises 13 residues. V lost 0 bases and J 4 bases, leaving 6 bases between the germline ends. The V gene's germline CDR1 is SGHNT and CDR2 YENEEA.

This chain links TRBV11-3 with TRBJ1-1; the D gene is possibly TRBD1 (6 bases). Material: PBMCs. This receptor was taken from a female donor in good health and CMV-seropositive. CDR3 nucleotides: TGTGCCAGCAGCTTAGACAGGGGCACTGAAGCTTTCTTT. Protein: CASSLDRGTEAFF. Supplemented by reference TRBV11-3 and TRBJ1-1, the full variable domain reads EAGVVQSPRYKIIEKKQPVAFWCNPISGHNTLYWYLQNLGQGPELLIRYENEEAVDDSQLPKDRFSAERLKGVDSTLKIQPAELGDSAVYLCASSLDRGTEAFFGQGTRLTVV.